These T cell receptor beta chains were read from a single sample in a study of blood T cell repertoires in COVID-19. Libraries were prepared by immunoSEQ multiplex PCR; TCRdb keeps only in-frame clonotypes and omits some of them. The sample holds 140,000 to 150,000 clones, under 90% seen once. The specimen was peripheral blood. Receptors were obtained from a human donor in a cohort sampled during active COVID-19. CDR3s include the opening cysteine and the closing phenylalanine or tryptophan.

v_gene: TRBV20-1
j_gene: TRBJ1-2
CDR3aa: CSASALIYTF

v_gene: TRBV7-9
j_gene: TRBJ1-1
CDR3aa: CASSRDRHNTEAFF

v_gene: TRBV5-1
j_gene: TRBJ1-1
CDR3aa: CASSSGQNTEAFF

v_gene: TRBV6-5
j_gene: TRBJ1-2
CDR3aa: CASRDSYGYTF

v_gene: TRBV10-2
j_gene: TRBJ2-7
CDR3aa: CASYGQGVDEQYF

v_gene: TRBV5-1
j_gene: TRBJ1-4
CDR3aa: CASSLAAGRNEKLFF

v_gene: TRBV2
j_gene: TRBJ2-2
CDR3aa: CASSEGGGYPGELFF

v_gene: TRBV12-3/TRBV12-4
j_gene: TRBJ2-2
CDR3aa: CASRVQEPGELFF

v_gene: TRBV7-8
j_gene: TRBJ2-5
CDR3aa: CASSSSGGRETQYF

v_gene: TRBV9
j_gene: TRBJ1-3
CDR3aa: CASSVVMGNTIYF

v_gene: TRBV7-9
j_gene: TRBJ2-1
CDR3aa: CASSLLAGVAYNEQFF

v_gene: TRBV12-3/TRBV12-4
j_gene: TRBJ1-2
CDR3aa: CASSPGTGFGYTF

v_gene: TRBV11-2
j_gene: TRBJ2-7
CDR3aa: CASSLGGREQYF

v_gene: TRBV3-1/TRBV3-2
j_gene: TRBJ1-5
CDR3aa: CASSQDWSVNQPQHF

v_gene: TRBV27
j_gene: TRBJ1-1
CDR3aa: CASSPPYGDRGSTEAFF

v_gene: TRBV5-1
j_gene: TRBJ2-5
CDR3aa: CASSSVGGTTQETQYF

v_gene: TRBV5-6
j_gene: TRBJ1-4
CDR3aa: CASSLGGSEKLFF

v_gene: TRBV18
j_gene: TRBJ2-1
CDR3aa: CASSPQGGGANEQFF

v_gene: TRBV5-1
j_gene: TRBJ2-1
CDR3aa: CASSLGLAGGNEQFF

v_gene: TRBV28
j_gene: TRBJ1-2
CDR3aa: CASSSPGQHVAF

v_gene: TRBV14
j_gene: TRBJ1-2
CDR3aa: CASSQVGGGYTF

v_gene: TRBV6-5
j_gene: TRBJ2-3
CDR3aa: CASSSRGTQYF

v_gene: TRBV29-1
j_gene: TRBJ1-2
CDR3aa: CSVDAGQFYGYTF

v_gene: TRBV11-1
j_gene: TRBJ1-6
CDR3aa: CASSSRGRGFTPLHF

v_gene: TRBV2
j_gene: TRBJ1-2
CDR3aa: CASSAGTVTYGYTF

v_gene: TRBV5-1
j_gene: TRBJ1-5
CDR3aa: CASSLTVNQPQHF

v_gene: TRBV6-4
j_gene: TRBJ1-5
CDR3aa: CASRLTGHQPQHF

v_gene: TRBV5-1
j_gene: TRBJ1-2
CDR3aa: CASSLMDSYYGYTF

v_gene: TRBV19
j_gene: TRBJ2-2
CDR3aa: CASTRRGVPGELFF

v_gene: TRBV19
j_gene: TRBJ2-7
CDR3aa: CASSWQVSYEQYF

v_gene: TRBV12-3/TRBV12-4
j_gene: TRBJ2-7
CDR3aa: CASSSGGYEQYF

v_gene: TRBV28
j_gene: TRBJ1-6
CDR3aa: CASRRARGQGDSPLHF

v_gene: TRBV7-8
j_gene: TRBJ1-5
CDR3aa: CASSFGTGRNQPQHF

v_gene: TRBV6-5
j_gene: TRBJ2-7
CDR3aa: CASSRTGLAKYEQYF

v_gene: TRBV7-9
j_gene: TRBJ1-2
CDR3aa: CASTPTGANYGYTF

v_gene: TRBV7-9
j_gene: TRBJ1-2
CDR3aa: CASTTRGYYGYTF

v_gene: TRBV23-1
j_gene: TRBJ2-5
CDR3aa: CASSQWGRGETQYF

v_gene: TRBV2
j_gene: TRBJ2-7
CDR3aa: CASSDAETYEQYF

v_gene: TRBV6-5
j_gene: TRBJ1-2
CDR3aa: CASSQGAVGGYTF

v_gene: TRBV9
j_gene: TRBJ2-7
CDR3aa: CASSATTGIAHEQYF

v_gene: TRBV7-9
j_gene: TRBJ1-2
CDR3aa: CAAGTGGDGYTF

v_gene: TRBV7-9
j_gene: TRBJ1-2
CDR3aa: CASSRLGDGYTF

v_gene: TRBV5-1
j_gene: TRBJ1-4
CDR3aa: CASSSDLQGAAEKLFF

v_gene: TRBV5-6
j_gene: TRBJ1-1
CDR3aa: CASSSNRDTEAFF

v_gene: TRBV7-6
j_gene: TRBJ1-1
CDR3aa: CASSSPRWTGKDTEAFF

v_gene: TRBV5-5
j_gene: TRBJ2-2
CDR3aa: CASSSWWQNTGELFF

v_gene: TRBV7-9
j_gene: TRBJ2-7
CDR3aa: CASSRQAYEQYF

v_gene: TRBV7-8
j_gene: TRBJ1-2
CDR3aa: CASSTSRDRGFSGYTF

v_gene: TRBV9
j_gene: TRBJ2-1
CDR3aa: CASSVGGQGPYNEQFF

v_gene: TRBV2
j_gene: TRBJ1-4
CDR3aa: CASSRGYNEKLFF